The 9 T cell receptor beta chains reported below all come from one sample, sequenced in a study of blood T cell repertoires in COVID-19. The assay was immunoSEQ multiplex PCR, and TCRdb's table has in-frame clones only and misses some. The sample consists of about 170,000 clones, around four fifths of them appearing once. Sample: PBMCs or T cells enriched from blood (not recorded which). The receptor source for this set is a woman between 45 and 65 years old who had recovered from COVID-19.

The CDR3 here is CASSQGEERYAFF. CDR3 nucleotide sequence: TGTGCCAGCAGCCAGGGGGAGGAGAGGTATGCTTTCTTT. The rearrangement uses TRBV4-2 and TRBJ1-1, with a tentative D call TRBD1 (5 bases). The CDR3 is 13 residues long. V was trimmed by 3 bases and J by 11 bases, leaving 16 bases between them. Germline-derived CDR1 and CDR2 are LGHNA and YNFKEQ.

The chain is built from TRBV19 and TRBJ1-6; D is perhaps TRBD1 (5 bases). The length of the CDR3 is 14 residues. Germline values: CDR1 LNHDA, CDR2 SQIVND (reference sequence). Trimming removed 5 bases from V and 7 bases from J, with 12 bases in between. The CDR3 DNA reads TGTGCCAGTAGTCAACAGGTTACCAATTCACCCCTCCACTTT. This encodes CASSQQVTNSPLHF.

The chain carries TRBV4-1 and TRBJ2-3, with a weak D call TRBD2 (5 bases). Per germline, CDR1 MGHRA and CDR2 YSYEKL. The CDR3 is made up of 14 amino acids. Trimming pared 4 bases from V and 3 bases from J, leaving 11 bases between. CDR3 DNA: TGCGCCAGCAGCCTACCGGACTCGACAGATACGCAGTATTTT. It is translated as CASSLPDSTDTQYF.

The gene calls are TRBV4-1 and TRBJ2-7; maybe TRBD2 (6 bases). Germline V CDR1 and CDR2: MGHRA, YSYEKL. The CDR3 spans 14 residues. V was pared by 4 bases and J by 6 bases, with 16 bases between. CDR3 residues: CASSPDSAGPEQYV. The DNA of the CDR3 is TGCGCCAGCAGCCCCGATTCCGCGGGACCCGAGCAGTACGTC.

The chain recombines TRBV5-6 with TRBJ2-5; 9 nucleotides agree with TRBD2. J was trimmed by 4 bases and V by 4 bases; bases with no gene match: 8. CDR3 length: 15 amino acids. Germline V gives CDR1 SGHDT, CDR2 YYEEEE. The CDR3 nucleotides read TGTGCCAGCAGCCCTCTCCGGCGGGAGGGAGAGACCCAGTACTTC. Its protein product is CASSPLRREGETQYF.

This chain links TRBV5-1 with TRBJ1-2; no firm D call. V lost 7 bases and J 0 bases, leaving 10 bases between the germline ends. This CDR3 comprises 13 residues. Germline assignment: CDR1 SGHRS and CDR2 YFSETQ. The CDR3 loop is CASGIQTNYGYTF. For the CDR3, the DNA is TGCGCCAGCGGCATTCAGACTAACTATGGCTACACCTTC.

The V gene is TRBV4-1, the J gene TRBJ2-2; TRBD2 agrees at 8 bases. Germline V gene lookup returns CDR1 MGHRA and CDR2 YSYEKL. Trimming cost V 0 bases and J 5 bases; bases outside gene matches: 8. There are 17 residues in the CDR3. The CDR3 loop reads CASSQDSGLVVTGELFF. DNA for the CDR3: TGCGCCAGCAGCCAAGATTCGGGACTAGTTGTAACCGGGGAGCTGTTTTTT.

This clone turned up a few times. The chain combines TRBV6-5 with TRBJ2-7; 9 positions match TRBD1. V shed 6 bases and J 4 bases; nucleotides not matched to a gene: 4. The germline gives CDR1 MNHEY, CDR2 SVGAGI. This CDR3 has 13 residues. CDR3 sequence: CASRGTGTYEQYV. The CDR3 DNA reads TGTGCCAGCAGAGGGACAGGGACATACGAGCAGTACGTC.

This clone was picked up one time. The chain recombines TRBV9 with TRBJ1-6; 8 positions match TRBD1. J lost 6 bases, V lost 7 bases, and 3 bases had no gene match. CDR1 and CDR2 from the germline V gene are SGDLS and YYNGEE. The CDR3 has 13 amino acids. CDR3 nucleotide sequence: TGTGCCAGCGGACAGGGTTTTAATTCACCCCTCCACTTT. It translates to CASGQGFNSPLHF. Using reference TRBV9 and TRBJ1-6 for the parts outside the CDR3, the full variable domain is DSGVTQTPKHLITATGQRVTLRCSPRSGDLSVYWYQQSLDQGLQFLIQYYNGEERAKGNILERFSAQQFPDLHSELNLSSLELGDSALYFCASGQGFNSPLHFGNGTRLTVT.